Below, 5 T cell receptor beta chains from the same sample are listed, as sequenced in a study of PD-1 blockade in classical Hodgkin lymphoma. Following autologous stem cell transplantation, relapse occurred in every patient, and exposure to brentuximab vedotin varied. The assay was immunoSEQ multiplex PCR, and TCRdb's table has in-frame clones only and misses some. Here the sample spans 98,000 or so clones, 89% being singletons. Sequencing was performed on peripheral blood mononuclear cells (PBMCs), taken before the second cycle of nivolumab. These receptors were taken from a human donor with classical Hodgkin lymphoma.

The CDR3 DNA reads TGCGCCAGCAACGTCCCAGGCGGGGAGCTGTTTTTT. Its protein is CASNVPGGELFF. This sequence joins TRBV10-1 and TRBJ2-2, with D unresolved. Germline assignment: CDR1 WNHNN and CDR2 SYGVQD (reference sequence). The V gene lost 7 bases and the J gene lost 7 bases, with 10 bases spanning the gap. The CDR3 is made up of 12 amino acids.

This clone was detected once. The rearrangement uses TRBV10-3 and TRBJ1-2, with 7 nucleotides matching TRBD1. The germline CDR1 and CDR2 sequences are ENHRY and SYGVKD. This CDR3 is 15 amino acids long. V trimming: 5 bases; J trimming: 3 bases; junction bases outside the gene matches: 9. The CDR3 loop reads CAISSDRVIDYGYTF. CDR3 nucleotides: TGTGCCATCAGTTCTGACAGGGTGATAGACTATGGCTACACCTTC.

Only one count was recorded for this clone. The chain couples TRBV7-9 to TRBJ2-5; 10 nucleotides agree with TRBD2. The CDR3 runs 16 residues. The germline gives CDR1 SEHNR, CDR2 FQNEAQ (reference sequence). The trim removed 8 bases at V and 5 bases at J, leaving 14 bases unmatched. CDR3 coding DNA: TGTGCCAGCGGAACATCTCTAGCGGGAGTTTCGGAGACCCAGTACTTC. It is translated as CASGTSLAGVSETQYF.

The gene calls are TRBV7-9 and TRBJ2-2; perhaps TRBD2 as D (6 bases). The V and J ends lost 1 base and 3 bases respectively, with 15 bases between them. The CDR3 runs 17 residues. Germline-derived CDR1 and CDR2 are SEHNR and FQNEAQ (reference sequence). In DNA form, the CDR3 reads TGTGCCAGCAGCTTAGGGCTAATAGGACTACACACCGGGGAGCTGTTTTTT. This encodes CASSLGLIGLHTGELFF.

This rearrangement joins TRBV30 to TRBJ1-5; a possible D gene is TRBD1 (5 bases). Germline V gene sequence: CDR1 GTSNPN, CDR2 SVGIG (reference sequence). The CDR3 is 14 amino acids. Trimming removed 6 bases at V and 0 bases at J, with 12 bases between. CDR3 in DNA: TGTGCCTGCACCGGGGCCGATAGCAATCAGCCCCAGCATTTT. Amino acid sequence: CACTGADSNQPQHF.